The 10 T cell receptor delta chains reported below all come from one sample, sequenced in a study of gamma-delta T cells after stem cell transplantation. TCRdb fed the RT-PCR reads into CATT to redo clone calling. This table has fewer than 13,000 delta-chain clones, around 1.2% appearing once. The sample comprised gamma-delta T cells. These receptor sequences come from a human donor. It is not recorded whose cells these are; they may come from a transplant donor.

There are a few counts of this clone. The protein given by TCRdb reflects a much larger clone and differs at residue 7 from this DNA's translation, likely from a read error; the protein shown is the DNA's translation. This sample also contains other DNA sequences that code for the same CDR3. The chain couples TRDV2 to TRDJ3; perhaps TRDD3 as D (6 bases). The length of the CDR3 is 20 residues. Germline V CDR1 and CDR2: GEAIGNYY, EKD. Trimming cost V 3 bases and J 0 bases, with 20 bases left between them. The CDR3 region has the DNA TGTGCCTGTGACCCAACCGCCGGGGGAGATAGCTCCTGGGACACCCGACAGATGTTTTTC. This translates into CACDPTAGGDSSWDTRQMFF.

Points on this clone: This probably arose from a read error, given a far larger clone one base away. Other DNA sequences from this sample encode an identical CDR3 as well. The chain uses TRDV2 and TRDJ1, with D unclear. The CDR3 runs to 14 residues. Per germline, CDR1 GEAIGNYY and CDR2 EKD. The CDR3 reads CACDTAGNTDKLIF. The CDR3 DNA reads TGTGCCTGTGACACCGCAGGAAACACCGATAAACTCATCTTC.

The sample holds many counts of this clone. Germline and junction disagree at one end, which may indicate a read error. Other nucleotide sequences from this sample produce the same CDR3. The chain recombines TRDV2 with TRDJ3, with D unclear. This CDR3 is 17 amino acids long. In germline, CDR1 is GEAIGNYY, CDR2 EKD. The CDR3 DNA sequence: TGTGCCTGCGACACCGTACTAGAGGCCTGGGACACCCGACAGATGTTTTTC. Translating gives CACDTVLEAWDTRQMFF.

This clone has more than one count but fewer than ten. The protein TCRdb gives is from a much larger clone and does not agree with this DNA's translation at residue 3, likely a read error; the protein shown here comes from the DNA. The V gene is TRDV2, the J gene TRDJ3; D call uncertain. The CDR3 sequence is 18 residues long. Germline V lookup: CDR1 GEAIGNYY, CDR2 EKD. The CDR3: CAWDTVRSRDWDTRQMFF. CDR3 DNA: TGTGCCTGGGACACCGTGCGGAGTAGGGACTGGGACACCCGACAGATGTTTTTC.

This clone is classed as large (0.1 to 1%). Different DNA sequences within this sample yield the same CDR3. The V gene is TRDV2, the J gene TRDJ1; D remains unclear. This CDR3 has 16 amino acids. V lost 0 bases to trimming and J lost 0 bases, with 13 bases between them. Germline V gene lookup returns CDR1 GEAIGNYY and CDR2 EKD. The CDR3 spells CACDTVLERYTDKLIF. The CDR3 nucleotides read TGTGCCTGTGACACCGTTCTGGAAAGGTACACCGATAAACTCATCTTT.

As for this clone: A far larger clone is one base from this, pointing to a likely read error. The sample has other DNA sequences that encode this CDR3 too. The V and J genes are TRDV2 and TRDJ1, with 8 bases matching TRDD3. The junction had 16 bases not matched to a gene; V was cut back by 0 bases and J by 2 bases. Germline CDR1 reads GEAIGNYY; CDR2 reads EKD. CDR3 size: 19 residues. DNA for the CDR3: TGTGCCTGTGACACCGTGACTGGGGGGTACGCGACTGGTACCGATAAACTCATCTTT. Its protein is CACDTVTGGYATGTDKLIF.

This clone was seen ten or more times. The chain is built from TRDV2 and TRDJ1, with 9 bases that match TRDD3. The germline CDR1 and CDR2 sequences are GEAIGNYY and EKD. The ends lost 0 bases at V and 2 bases at J; junction bases unmatched: 9. The CDR3 has 17 residues. The CDR3: CACDTLLGDPLTDKLIF. CDR3 DNA sequence: TGTGCCTGTGACACCCTACTGGGGGACCCTTTGACCGATAAACTCATCTTT.

This clone showed up just a few times. This may come from a read error, since a much larger clone is one base off. The chain has TRDV2 and TRDJ3; TRDD3 agrees at 13 bases. CDR1 and CDR2 from the germline V gene are GEAIGNYY and EKD. This CDR3 comprises 19 residues. CDR3 residues: CACDTTGGYATWDTQQMFF. CDR3 DNA sequence: TGTGCCTGTGACACCACTGGGGGATACGCGACCTGGGACACCCAACAGATGTTTTTC.

This clone was observed a few times. This clone may be a read error of a much larger clone one base away. The chain uses TRDV2 and TRDJ3; TRDD3 matches 9 bases. Per germline, CDR1 GEAIGNYY and CDR2 EKD. This CDR3 has 24 amino acids. The CDR3 bases are TGTGCCTGTGACACCGTGGCACCTGGACTGGGGGACGGACACAGCTCCCGGGACACCCGACAGATGTTTTTC. Its translation: CACDTVAPGLGDGHSSRDTRQMFF.

This clone appeared a few times. The amino acid sequence in TCRdb belongs to a much larger clone and departs from this DNA's translation at residue 5, likely a sequencing read error; the sequence shown is translated from the DNA. The CDR3 sequence is CACDTLRGLYTDKLIF. The CDR3 bases are TGTGCCTGTGACACTCTGCGGGGATTGTACACCGATAAACTCATCTTT. The chain joins TRDV2 to TRDJ1; D perhaps matches TRDD3 (6 bases). Germline V gives CDR1 GEAIGNYY, CDR2 EKD. This CDR3 region has 16 residues. The V and J ends lost 1 base and 0 bases respectively, with 14 bases between them.